This T cell receptor (beta chain) was identified in a study of cytomegalovirus exposure and HLA in healthy donors. At the level of the study: The roughly 120 million unique TCR beta sequences, from about 179 million T cells, were found by an earlier analysis. Findings and limits, study-wide: Common viral pathogens were later found to be apparently linked to several of the most significant clusters. The classifier reportedly diagnosed cytomegalovirus status with high sensitivity and specificity.

The PCR had 60 Vbeta and 13 Jbeta primers. Sequencing was performed with immunoSEQ multiplex PCR; in TCRdb, only in-frame clones are kept and a portion is missing. The table has about 200,000 clones, roughly 84% seen once. Of note for this clone: Antigen: not known.

Trimming took 4 bases from V and 3 from J; bases not matched to a gene: 3. CDR3 length equals 15 residues. CDR1 is SGHAT, CDR2 FQDESV, per germline (reference sequence). The clonotype originates from a man aged 50 to 59 in good health and CMV-seronegative. V is TRBV11-1 and J is TRBJ2-1, with TRBD1 identical over 10 bases. Sample: PBMCs. The CDR3 DNA reads as TGTGCCAGCAGCTCTGGACAGGGGGGCTACAATGAGCAGTTCTTC. This translates into CASSSGQGGYNEQFF.